A single sample is the source of the 19 T cell receptor beta chains below, sequenced in a study of post-analysis software for immune sequencing data. Broader study findings: Controls had lower frequencies than patients of roughly five TRBV segments, which included TRBV5-6, TRBV5-1 and TRBV20-1.

Presence of unique molecular identifiers characterized the TCR beta cDNA libraries. TCRdb reprocessed the PCR reads via MiXCR and lists one record per CDR3 protein. Of about 540,000 distinct CDR3 sequences in the sample, 34% were seen once. Their specific antigens are unknown. Sequenced input: blood. Source of these receptors: a girl aged 2-17 years with multiple sclerosis.

In its sample, this clonotype was seen a few times. The chain is built from TRBV5-1 and TRBJ2-4, with 10 bases aligning to TRBD1. CDR1 and CDR2 (germline): SGHRS, YFSETQ. V lost 2 bases, J lost 2 bases, and 4 bases stayed unmatched. CDR3 length: 16 residues. In DNA, the CDR3 is TGCGCCAGCAGCTTCGGGACAGGGGAGACCAAAAACATTCAGTACTTC. Translated: CASSFGTGETKNIQYF.

The chain uses TRBV3-1 and TRBJ1-5; 9 bases map to TRBD1. This CDR3 is 17 amino acids long. V trimming: 1 base; J trimming: 6 bases; junction bases outside the gene matches: 10. Germline CDR1 and CDR2: LGHDT and YNNKEL (reference sequence). For the CDR3, the DNA is TGTGCCAGCAGCCAAGGGTTTGCCGGGACAGGGTTTCAGCCCCAGCATTTT. It specifies CASSQGFAGTGFQPQHF.

The chain joins TRBV7-8 to TRBJ2-1, with D tentatively TRBD2 (6 bases). CDR3 length: 16 residues. V lost 6 bases, J lost 3 bases, and 18 bases lay in between. Germline CDR1 and CDR2: SGHVS and FQNEAQ. CDR3 region: CASSSPGVEGYNEQFF. In DNA, the CDR3 is TGTGCCAGCAGTTCTCCGGGGGTCGAAGGCTACAATGAGCAGTTCTTC. Combining the CDR3 with reference TRBV7-8 and TRBJ2-1 gives the whole variable domain GAGVSQSPRYKVAKRGQDVALRCDPISGHVSLFWYQQALGQGPEFLTYFQNEAQLDKSGLPSDRFFAERPEGSVSTLKIQRTQQEDSAVYLCASSSPGVEGYNEQFFGPGTRLTVL.

This sequence joins TRBV24-1 and TRBJ2-3, with a possible D match to TRBD2 (6 bases). This CDR3 is 18 amino acids long. CDR1 is KGHDR, CDR2 SFDVKD, per germline. The V and J ends lost 0 bases and 1 base respectively, with 16 bases between them. Here the CDR3 reads CATSDLIGRTGGTDTQYF. CDR3 DNA sequence: TGTGCCACCAGTGATTTGATAGGACGGACGGGGGGCACAGATACGCAGTATTTT.

This clonotype was seen only a few times. The gene calls are TRBV29-1 and TRBJ1-2; 7 bases align to TRBD1. This CDR3 spans 13 amino acids. Germline V lookup: CDR1 SQVTM, CDR2 ANQGSEA. Trimming at V came to 6 bases and at J to 1 base, leaving 5 bases not matched to a gene. The CDR3 loop reads CSVGDRLNYGYTF. The CDR3 DNA reads TGCAGCGTCGGGGACAGACTTAACTATGGCTACACCTTC.

The rearrangement joins TRBV29-1 to TRBJ2-5; D possibly uses TRBD1 or TRBD2 (5 bases each). Germline values: CDR1 SQVTM, CDR2 ANQGSEA. The CDR3 loop spans 13 amino acids. CDR3 loop: CSGTRVSQETQYF. The CDR3 coding sequence is TGCAGTGGGACCCGTGTAAGTCAAGAGACCCAGTACTTC.

This clonotype showed up just a few times. This chain joins TRBV27 and TRBJ2-1; possible D gene TRBD2, 7 bases. CDR3 length: 14 residues. Trimming shortened V by 10 bases and J by 3 bases, and 16 bases separated the two germline ends. The V gene's germline CDR1 is MNHEY and CDR2 SMNVEV (reference sequence). CDR3 bases: TGTGCCATCGGCGCGGGGGCCAACTACAATGAGCAGTTCTTC. Residues: CAIGAGANYNEQFF.

This clonotype was observed a handful of times. The rearrangement uses TRBV5-1 and TRBJ2-7; TRBD2 matches 11 bases. CDR1 and CDR2 from the germline V gene are SGHRS and YFSETQ. V was pared by 2 bases and J by 0 bases, with 16 bases of the junction left unmatched. This CDR3 has 20 amino acids. This CDR3 reads CASSFGAQGLADRRSYEQYF. The CDR3 DNA follows: TGCGCCAGCAGCTTTGGAGCTCAGGGACTAGCGGACCGCCGCTCCTACGAGCAGTACTTC.

The chain recombines TRBV7-6 with TRBJ2-3, with 13 bases fitting TRBD2. Germline CDR1 SGHVS, CDR2 FNYEAQ. Unmatched junction bases numbered 8, after V lost 4 bases and J lost 1 base. This CDR3 is built from 18 residues. CDR3 sequence reads: CASSSIGLAGDGTDTQYF. CDR3 sequence (DNA): TGTGCCAGCAGCTCAATCGGACTAGCGGGGGACGGCACAGATACGCAGTATTTT.

This clonotype was recorded a few times. The chain has TRBV7-9 and TRBJ1-2, with TRBD1 as a possible D gene (6 bases). The CDR3 runs to 19 residues. V shed 1 base and J shed 2 bases, with 23 bases lying between them. The germline V gene has CDR1 SEHNR and CDR2 FQNEAQ (reference sequence). CDR3 DNA sequence: TGTGCCAGCAGCTTAGGAGGGGGTAGTGACAGCACCGAGAACTATGGCTACACCTTC. This translates into CASSLGGGSDSTENYGYTF.

J is TRBJ1-5 and V is TRBV5-5; D is uncertain. Germline V gene sequence: CDR1 SGHKS, CDR2 YYEKEE (reference sequence). V shed 0 bases and J shed 4 bases, with 8 bases lying between them. The CDR3 is 14 residues long. CDR3 residues: CASSLVAGNQPQHF. The DNA of the CDR3 is TGTGCCAGCAGCTTGGTAGCGGGAAATCAGCCCCAGCATTTT.

This clonotype occurred many times. This chain joins TRBV7-3 and TRBJ2-1, with D perhaps matching TRBD1 (6 bases). CDR3 length: 19 amino acids. V was shortened by 1 base and J by 4 bases, with 23 bases between the two germline ends. Germline assignment: CDR1 SGHTA and CDR2 FQGTGA. CDR3 sequence: CASSLRSSSAGGVYNEQFF. CDR3 in DNA: TGTGCCAGCAGCTTAAGATCGTCCTCTGCTGGGGGCGTATACAATGAGCAGTTCTTC.

This clonotype appeared many times. This sequence joins TRBV7-9 and TRBJ2-5; D is possibly TRBD1 or TRBD2 (6 bases each). Trimming removed 5 bases at V and 7 bases at J, with 17 bases between. This CDR3 contains 14 residues. The germline V gene has CDR1 SEHNR and CDR2 FQNEAQ (reference sequence). The CDR3 reads CASSPIGGFVTQYF. The DNA of the CDR3 is TGTGCCAGCAGCCCCATAGGGGGGTTTGTGACCCAGTACTTC.

This clonotype appeared a few times. The chain carries TRBV5-4 and TRBJ2-5; 12 bases align to TRBD1. The germline V gene encodes CDR1 SGHNT and CDR2 YYREEE (reference sequence). V shed 5 bases, J shed 1 base, and the junction held 6 bases outside the gene matches. CDR3 length equals 16 residues. In nucleotides, the CDR3 is TGTGCCAGCAGACGTGGGACAGGGGGCTTCCAAGAGACCCAGTACTTC. This sequence encodes CASRRGTGGFQETQYF. Combining the CDR3 with reference TRBV5-4 and TRBJ2-5 gives the whole variable domain ETGVTQSPTHLIKTRGQQVTLRCSSQSGHNTVSWYQQALGQGPQFIFQYYREEENGRGNFPPRFSGLQFPNYSSELNVNALELDDSALYLCASRRGTGGFQETQYFGPGTRLLVL.

The chain joins TRBV5-1 to TRBJ2-2; TRBD2 aligns across 11 bases. This CDR3 spans 15 amino acids. Unmatched junction bases numbered 2, after V lost 4 bases and J lost 3 bases. The germline V gene encodes CDR1 SGHRS and CDR2 YFSETQ. The CDR3 DNA follows: TGCGCCAGCAGCGAACTAGCGGGGGACACCGGGGAGCTGTTTTTT. As protein: CASSELAGDTGELFF.

There are a few counts of this clonotype. This chain uses TRBV28 with TRBJ2-7, with 9 nucleotides matching TRBD2. The J call may be incorrect, as the DNA end agrees better with TRBJ2-5. Germline CDR1 MDHEN, CDR2 SYDVKM. This CDR3 region has 16 residues. This chain's CDR3 is CASSFDLRTSEETQYF. As DNA, the CDR3 is TGTGCCAGCAGTTTTGACCTCAGGACTAGCGAAGAGACCCAGTACTTC.

Many counts were recorded for this clonotype. CDR3: CAIGGGPQETQYF. The DNA of the CDR3 is TGTGCCATCGGGGGGGGGCCCCAAGAGACCCAGTACTTC. This sequence joins TRBV10-3 and TRBJ2-5, with D possibly TRBD2 on 7 matching bases. CDR1 is ENHRY, CDR2 SYGVKD, per germline. V lost 8 bases to trimming and J lost 1 base, with 11 bases between them. The CDR3 runs 13 residues.

V and J are TRBV12-3 or TRBV12-4 and TRBJ2-1; D is perhaps TRBD2 (5 bases). V was cut by 7 bases and J by 7 bases, with 14 bases left in between. The CDR3 runs 13 residues. CDR3 nucleotide sequence: TGTGCCAGCAAACATCGGGGTTGTAATGAGCAGTTCTTC. Translation: CASKHRGCNEQFF.

This clonotype came up a few times. The chain employs TRBV20-1 and TRBJ2-5, with 8 bases aligning to TRBD1. The CDR3 runs to 15 residues. Unmatched junction bases numbered 18, after V lost 5 bases and J lost 10 bases. Germline V gene data show CDR1 as DFQATT and CDR2 as SNEGSKA (reference sequence). The CDR3 here is CSAQETQGGPSDQYF. The CDR3 coding sequence is TGCAGTGCTCAAGAGACACAGGGGGGACCAAGCGACCAGTACTTC.